This T cell receptor beta chain was recorded in a study of blood T cell repertoires in COVID-19. The protocol was immunoSEQ multiplex PCR, while the TCRdb copy is restricted to in-frame clones and leaves out a portion. The sample has 300,000 to 400,000 clones; 87% are singletons. Germline V gene lookup returns CDR1 SGHTA and CDR2 FQGTGA. The CDR3 has 18 amino acids. V was trimmed by 4 bases and J by 0 bases, leaving 20 bases between them. The sequencing input was peripheral blood. This TCR was sampled from a man aged 45-65 years with active or convalescent COVID-19. V is TRBV7-3 and J is TRBJ2-3, with a possible D match to TRBD2 (6 bases). CDR3 loop: CASSSAPVGGASTDTQYF. CDR3 sequence (DNA): TGTGCCAGCAGCTCGGCCCCAGTCGGGGGAGCTAGCACAGATACGCAGTATTTT.